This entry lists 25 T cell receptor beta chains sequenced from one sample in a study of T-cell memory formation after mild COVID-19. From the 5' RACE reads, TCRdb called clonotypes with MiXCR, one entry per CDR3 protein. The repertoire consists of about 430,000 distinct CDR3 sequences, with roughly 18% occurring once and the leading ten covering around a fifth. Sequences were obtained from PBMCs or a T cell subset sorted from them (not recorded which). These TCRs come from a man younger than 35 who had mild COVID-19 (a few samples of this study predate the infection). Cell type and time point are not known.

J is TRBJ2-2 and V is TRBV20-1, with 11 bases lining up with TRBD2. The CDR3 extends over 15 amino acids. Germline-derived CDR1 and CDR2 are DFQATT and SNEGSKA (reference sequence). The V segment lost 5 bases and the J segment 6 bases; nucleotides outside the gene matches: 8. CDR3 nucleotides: TGCAGTGCTGTTAGCGGGGGGGCCGGATCCGGGGAGCTGTTTTTT. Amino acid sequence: CSAVSGGAGSGELFF.

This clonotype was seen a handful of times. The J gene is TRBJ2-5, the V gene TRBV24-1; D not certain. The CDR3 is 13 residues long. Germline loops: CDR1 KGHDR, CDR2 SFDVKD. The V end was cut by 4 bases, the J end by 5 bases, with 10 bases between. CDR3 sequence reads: CATSDPTLETQYF. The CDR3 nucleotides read TGTGCCACCAGTGACCCAACTTTGGAGACCCAGTACTTC.

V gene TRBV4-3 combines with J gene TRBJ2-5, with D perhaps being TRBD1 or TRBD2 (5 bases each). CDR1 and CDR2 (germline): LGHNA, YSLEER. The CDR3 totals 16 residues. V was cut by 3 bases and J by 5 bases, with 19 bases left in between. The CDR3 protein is CASSHHGTSGRETQYF. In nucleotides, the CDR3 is TGCGCCAGCAGCCATCATGGTACTTCGGGGCGGGAGACCCAGTACTTC.

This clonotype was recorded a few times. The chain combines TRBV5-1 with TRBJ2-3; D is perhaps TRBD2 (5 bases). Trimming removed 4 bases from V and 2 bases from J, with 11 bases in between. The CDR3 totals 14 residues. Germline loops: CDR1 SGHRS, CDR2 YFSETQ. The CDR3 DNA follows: TGCGCCAGCAGCCCCGGGAAGTCCACAGATACGCAGTATTTT. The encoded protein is CASSPGKSTDTQYF.

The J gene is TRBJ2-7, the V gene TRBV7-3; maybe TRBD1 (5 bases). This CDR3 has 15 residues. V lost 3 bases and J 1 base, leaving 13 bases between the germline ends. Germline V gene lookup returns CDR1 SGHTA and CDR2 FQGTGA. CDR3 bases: TGTGCCAGCAGCTTTCGGCAGGGTGGATCCTACGAGCAGTACTTC. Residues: CASSFRQGGSYEQYF.

DNA of the CDR3: TGCAGCGTTGAACGGGGGCAGTACCAAGAGACCCAGTACTTC. Residues: CSVERGQYQETQYF. The chain joins TRBV29-1 to TRBJ2-5; tentatively, D is TRBD1 or TRBD2 (6 bases each). The CDR3 extends over 14 amino acids. V shed 2 bases and J shed 0 bases, with 10 bases lying between them. From germline, CDR1 is SQVTM and CDR2 ANQGSEA.

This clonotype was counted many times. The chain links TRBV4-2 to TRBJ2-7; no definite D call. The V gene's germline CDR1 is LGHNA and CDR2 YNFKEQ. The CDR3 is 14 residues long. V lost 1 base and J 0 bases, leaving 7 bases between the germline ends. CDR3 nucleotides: TGTGCCAGCAGCCAAGCGTTGTTCTCCTACGAGCAGTACTTC. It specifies CASSQALFSYEQYF.

The CDR3 loop reads CASSRLGAGYTF. CDR3 DNA sequence: TGTGCCAGCAGCCGTCTAGGAGCTGGCTACACCTTC. The chain couples TRBV11-2 to TRBJ1-2; no definite D call. The V and J ends lost 5 bases and 7 bases respectively, with 11 bases between them. The CDR3 runs 12 residues. Germline V gene sequence: CDR1 SGHAT, CDR2 FQNNGV.

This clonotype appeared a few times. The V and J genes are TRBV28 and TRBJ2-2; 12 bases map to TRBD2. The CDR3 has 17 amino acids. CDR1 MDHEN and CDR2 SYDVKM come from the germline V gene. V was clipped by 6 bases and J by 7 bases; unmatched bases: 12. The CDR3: CASSHTLAGGLDGELFF. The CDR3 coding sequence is TGTGCCAGCAGCCATACCCTAGCGGGGGGGCTTGACGGGGAGCTGTTTTTT.

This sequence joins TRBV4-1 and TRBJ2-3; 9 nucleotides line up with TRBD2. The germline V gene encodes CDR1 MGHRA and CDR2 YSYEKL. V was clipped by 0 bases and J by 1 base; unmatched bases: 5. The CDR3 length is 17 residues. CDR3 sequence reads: CASSQDYLAGGTDTQYF. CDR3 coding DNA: TGCGCCAGCAGCCAAGATTATTTAGCGGGGGGCACAGATACGCAGTATTTT.

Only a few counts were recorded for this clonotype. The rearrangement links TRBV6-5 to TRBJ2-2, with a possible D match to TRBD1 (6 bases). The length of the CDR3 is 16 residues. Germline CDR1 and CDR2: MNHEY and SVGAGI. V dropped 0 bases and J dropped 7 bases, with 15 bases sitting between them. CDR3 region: CASSYSLTGMGGELFF. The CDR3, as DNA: TGTGCCAGCAGTTACTCGTTAACAGGGATGGGCGGGGAGCTGTTTTTT.

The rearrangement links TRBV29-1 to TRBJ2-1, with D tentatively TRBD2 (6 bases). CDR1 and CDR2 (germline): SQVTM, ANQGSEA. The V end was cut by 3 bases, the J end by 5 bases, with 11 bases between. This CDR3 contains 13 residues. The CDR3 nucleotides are TGCAGCGTTGACCCCCGGACTAACAATGAGCAGTTCTTC. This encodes CSVDPRTNNEQFF.

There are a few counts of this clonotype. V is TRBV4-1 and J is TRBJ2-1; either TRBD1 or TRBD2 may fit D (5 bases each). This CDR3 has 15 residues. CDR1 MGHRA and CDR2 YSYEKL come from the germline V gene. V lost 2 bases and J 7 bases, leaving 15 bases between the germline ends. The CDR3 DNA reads TGCGCCAGCAGCCAAACCCCGAGGGGTGCTAATGAGCAGTTCTTC. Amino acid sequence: CASSQTPRGANEQFF.

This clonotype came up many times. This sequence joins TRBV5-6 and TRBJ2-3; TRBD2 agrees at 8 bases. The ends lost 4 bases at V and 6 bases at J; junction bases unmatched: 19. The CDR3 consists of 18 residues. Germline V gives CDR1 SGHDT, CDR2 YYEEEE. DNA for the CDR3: TGTGCCAGCAGCATCACTCCCGGGCGGGGGGTATCTGAGGATACGCAGTATTTT. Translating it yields CASSITPGRGVSEDTQYF.

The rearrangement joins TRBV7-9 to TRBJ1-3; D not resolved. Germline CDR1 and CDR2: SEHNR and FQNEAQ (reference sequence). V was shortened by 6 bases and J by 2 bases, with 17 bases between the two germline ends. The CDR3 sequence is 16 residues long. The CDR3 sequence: CASRSARSGTGNTIYF. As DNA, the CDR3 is TGTGCCAGCAGAAGCGCCCGTTCGGGAACTGGAAACACCATATATTTT.

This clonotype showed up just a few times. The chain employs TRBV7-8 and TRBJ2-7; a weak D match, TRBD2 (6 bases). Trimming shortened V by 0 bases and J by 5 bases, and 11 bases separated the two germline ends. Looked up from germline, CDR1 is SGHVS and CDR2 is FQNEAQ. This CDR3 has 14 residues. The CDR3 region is CASSLAGGLHEQYV. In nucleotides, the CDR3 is TGTGCCAGCAGCTTAGCGGGGGGTCTCCACGAGCAGTACGTC.

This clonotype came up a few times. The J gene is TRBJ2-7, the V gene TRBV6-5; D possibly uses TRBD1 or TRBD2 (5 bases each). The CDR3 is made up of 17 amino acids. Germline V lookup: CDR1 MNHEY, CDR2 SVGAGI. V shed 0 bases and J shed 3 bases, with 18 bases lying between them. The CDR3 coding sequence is TGTGCCAGCAGTTACTCGGGGACCTACATTCGGGACTACGAGCAGTACGTC. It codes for CASSYSGTYIRDYEQYV.

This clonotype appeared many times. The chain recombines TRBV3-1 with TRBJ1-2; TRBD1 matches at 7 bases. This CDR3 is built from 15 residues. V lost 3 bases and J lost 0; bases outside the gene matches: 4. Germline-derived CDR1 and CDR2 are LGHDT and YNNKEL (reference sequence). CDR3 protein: CASSQYRGTNYGYTF. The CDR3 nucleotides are TGTGCCAGCAGCCAGTACAGGGGCACTAACTATGGCTACACCTTC.

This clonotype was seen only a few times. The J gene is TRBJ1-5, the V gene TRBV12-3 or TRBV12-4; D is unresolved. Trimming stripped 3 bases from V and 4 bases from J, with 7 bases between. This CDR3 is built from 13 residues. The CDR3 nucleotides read TGTGCCAGCAGTTTCCGTCAGAATCAGCCCCAGCATTTT. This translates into CASSFRQNQPQHF.

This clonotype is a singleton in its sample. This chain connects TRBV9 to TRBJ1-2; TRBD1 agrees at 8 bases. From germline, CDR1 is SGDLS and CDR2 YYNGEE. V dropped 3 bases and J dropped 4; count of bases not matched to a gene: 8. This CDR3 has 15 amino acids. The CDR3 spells CASSASRDRIYGYTF. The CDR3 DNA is TGTGCCAGCAGCGCATCCCGGGACAGGATCTATGGCTACACCTTC.

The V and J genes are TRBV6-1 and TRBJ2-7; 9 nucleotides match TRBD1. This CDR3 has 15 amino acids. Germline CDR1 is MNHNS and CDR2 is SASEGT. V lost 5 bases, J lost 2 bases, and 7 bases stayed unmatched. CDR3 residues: CASSPTGGQTYEQYF. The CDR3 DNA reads TGTGCCAGCAGTCCGACAGGGGGGCAGACCTACGAGCAGTACTTC.

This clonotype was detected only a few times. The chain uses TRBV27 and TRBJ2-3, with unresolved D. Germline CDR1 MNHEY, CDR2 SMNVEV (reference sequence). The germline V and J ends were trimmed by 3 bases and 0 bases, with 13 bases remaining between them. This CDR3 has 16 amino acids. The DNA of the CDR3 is TGTGCCAGCAGTTTGGGGTTATCGGCCAGCACAGATACGCAGTATTTT. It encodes CASSLGLSASTDTQYF.

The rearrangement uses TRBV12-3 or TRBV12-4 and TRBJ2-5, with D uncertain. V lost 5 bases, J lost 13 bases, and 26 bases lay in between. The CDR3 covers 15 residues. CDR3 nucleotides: TGTGCCAGCAGTCCCCCTTCGTTAGGGTCCGTGCCGTTGTACTTC. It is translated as CASSPPSLGSVPLYF.

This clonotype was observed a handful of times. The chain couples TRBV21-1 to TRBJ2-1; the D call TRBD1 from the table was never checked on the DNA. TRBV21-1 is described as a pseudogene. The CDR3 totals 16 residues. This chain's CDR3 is CASRNSGGESYNEQFF. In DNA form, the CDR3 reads TGTGCCAGCAGAAACTCAGGGGGCGAATCCTACAATGAGCAGTTCTTC.

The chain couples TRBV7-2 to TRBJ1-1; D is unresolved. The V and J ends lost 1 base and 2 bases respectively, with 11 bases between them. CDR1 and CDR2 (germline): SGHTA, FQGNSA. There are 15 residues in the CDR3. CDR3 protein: CASSLVPEVNTEAFF. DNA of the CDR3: TGTGCCAGCAGCTTAGTGCCGGAGGTCAACACTGAAGCTTTCTTT.